The entry below gives a single T cell receptor (beta chain) sequence along with its context. The assay was immunoSEQ multiplex PCR, and TCRdb's table has in-frame clones only and misses some. The sample includes about 150,000 clones, roughly nine tenths of them seen just once. Time point meaning: baseline pretreatment blood. Treatment given: 15 Gy SBRT to primary tumor, nephrectomy 4 weeks later. The source of the sample is a study of radiation and T cells in renal cell carcinoma. The CDR3 contains 14 residues. The V gene lost 3 bases and the J gene lost 4 bases, with 12 bases spanning the gap. Germline CDR1 and CDR2: KGHSH and LQKENI.

Sample: blood, taken from a patient whose treatment included radiotherapy and nephrectomy. The chain employs TRBV18 and TRBJ1-1; TRBD1 is a possible D gene (5 bases). The TCR comes from an older woman with renal cell carcinoma. CDR3 protein: CASSPSRGSTEAFF. The DNA for the CDR3 is TGTGCCAGCTCACCTTCTAGGGGTAGCACTGAAGCTTTCTTT.